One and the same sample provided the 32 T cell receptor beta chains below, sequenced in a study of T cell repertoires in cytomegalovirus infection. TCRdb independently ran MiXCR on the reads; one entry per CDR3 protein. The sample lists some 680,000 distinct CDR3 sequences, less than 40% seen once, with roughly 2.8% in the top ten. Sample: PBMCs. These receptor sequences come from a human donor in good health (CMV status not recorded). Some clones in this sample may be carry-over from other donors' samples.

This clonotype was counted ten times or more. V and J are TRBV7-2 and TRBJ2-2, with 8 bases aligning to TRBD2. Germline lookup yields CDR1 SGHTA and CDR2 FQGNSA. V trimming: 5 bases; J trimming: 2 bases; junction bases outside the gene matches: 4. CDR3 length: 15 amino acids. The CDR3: CASSLTSGNTGELFF. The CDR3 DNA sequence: TGTGCCAGCAGCCTTACTAGCGGTAACACCGGGGAGCTGTTTTTT.

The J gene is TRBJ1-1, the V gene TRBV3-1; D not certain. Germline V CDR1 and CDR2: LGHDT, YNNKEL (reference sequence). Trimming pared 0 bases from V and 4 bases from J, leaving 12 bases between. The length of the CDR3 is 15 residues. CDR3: CASSQDETGSTEAFF. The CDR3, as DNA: TGTGCCAGCAGCCAAGACGAGACCGGGAGCACTGAAGCTTTCTTT.

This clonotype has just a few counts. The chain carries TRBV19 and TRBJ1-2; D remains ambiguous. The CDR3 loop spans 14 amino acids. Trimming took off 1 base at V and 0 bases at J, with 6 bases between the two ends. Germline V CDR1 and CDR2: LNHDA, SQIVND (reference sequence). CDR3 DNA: TGTGCCAGTAGTATAGCAGAAACTAACTATGGCTACACCTTC. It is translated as CASSIAETNYGYTF. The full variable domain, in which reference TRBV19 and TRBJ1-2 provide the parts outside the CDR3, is DGGITQSPKYLFRKEGQNVTLSCEQNLNHDAMYWYRQDPGQGLRLIYYSQIVNDFQKGDIAEGYSVSREKKESFPLTVTSAQKNPTAFYLCASSIAETNYGYTFGSGTRLTVV.

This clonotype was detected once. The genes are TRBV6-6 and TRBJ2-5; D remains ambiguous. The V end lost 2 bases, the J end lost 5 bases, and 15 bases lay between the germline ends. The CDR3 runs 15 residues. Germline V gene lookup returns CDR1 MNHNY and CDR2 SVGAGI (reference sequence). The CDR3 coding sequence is TGTGCCAGCAGTTACACCGCGGTTCCCGGGGAGACCCAGTACTTC. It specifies CASSYTAVPGETQYF.

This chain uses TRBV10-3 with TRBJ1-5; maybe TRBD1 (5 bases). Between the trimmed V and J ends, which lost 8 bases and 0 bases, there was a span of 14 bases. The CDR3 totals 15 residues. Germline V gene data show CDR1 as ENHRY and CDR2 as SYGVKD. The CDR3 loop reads CAIGAGFPSNQPQHF. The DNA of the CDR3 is TGTGCCATCGGCGCAGGGTTCCCTAGCAATCAGCCCCAGCATTTT.

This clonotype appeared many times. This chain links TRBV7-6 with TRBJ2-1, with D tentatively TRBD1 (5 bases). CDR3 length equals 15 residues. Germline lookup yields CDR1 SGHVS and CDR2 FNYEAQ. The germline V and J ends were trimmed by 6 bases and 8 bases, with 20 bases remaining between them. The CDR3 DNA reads TGTGCCAGCAGTTTAAGGATGGGGCCGGTGGATGAGCAGTTCTTC. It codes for CASSLRMGPVDEQFF.

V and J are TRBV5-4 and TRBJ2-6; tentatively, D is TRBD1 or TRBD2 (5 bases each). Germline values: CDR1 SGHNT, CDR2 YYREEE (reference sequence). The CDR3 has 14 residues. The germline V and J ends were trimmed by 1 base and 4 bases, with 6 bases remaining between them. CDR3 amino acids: CASSLRDGANVLTF. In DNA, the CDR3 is TGTGCCAGCAGCTTGAGGGACGGGGCCAACGTCCTGACTTTC.

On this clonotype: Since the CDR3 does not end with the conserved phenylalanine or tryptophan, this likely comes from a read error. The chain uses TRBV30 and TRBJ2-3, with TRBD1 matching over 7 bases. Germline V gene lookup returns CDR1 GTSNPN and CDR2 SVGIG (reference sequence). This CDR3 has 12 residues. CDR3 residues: CAWTGSTDTQYC. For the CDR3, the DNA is TGTGCATGGACAGGTTCCACAGATACGCAGTATTGT.

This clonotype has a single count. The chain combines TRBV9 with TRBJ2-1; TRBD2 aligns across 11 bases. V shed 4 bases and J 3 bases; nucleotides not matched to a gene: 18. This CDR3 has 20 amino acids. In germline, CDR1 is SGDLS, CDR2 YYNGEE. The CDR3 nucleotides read TGTGCCAGCAGCTCCTTGGGCGGGGGTAGCGGGGGGGGAAACTACAATGAGCAGTTCTTC. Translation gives CASSSLGGGSGGGNYNEQFF. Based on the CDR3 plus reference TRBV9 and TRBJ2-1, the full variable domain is DSGVTQTPKHLITATGQRVTLRCSPRSGDLSVYWYQQSLDQGLQFLIQYYNGEERAKGNILERFSAQQFPDLHSELNLSSLELGDSALYFCASSSLGGGSGGGNYNEQFFGPGTRLTVL.

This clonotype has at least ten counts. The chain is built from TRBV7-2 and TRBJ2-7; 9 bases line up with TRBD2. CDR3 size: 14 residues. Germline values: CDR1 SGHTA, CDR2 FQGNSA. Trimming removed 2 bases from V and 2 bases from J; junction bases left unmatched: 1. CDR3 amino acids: CASSLKREAYEQYF. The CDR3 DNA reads TGTGCCAGCAGCTTAAAGCGGGAGGCCTACGAGCAGTACTTC.

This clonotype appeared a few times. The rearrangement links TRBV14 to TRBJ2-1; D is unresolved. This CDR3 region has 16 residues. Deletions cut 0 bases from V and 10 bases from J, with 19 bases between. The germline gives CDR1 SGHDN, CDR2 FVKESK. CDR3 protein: CASSQEWTESSLEQFF. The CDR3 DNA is TGTGCCAGCAGCCAAGAATGGACGGAGAGTTCTCTGGAGCAGTTCTTC.

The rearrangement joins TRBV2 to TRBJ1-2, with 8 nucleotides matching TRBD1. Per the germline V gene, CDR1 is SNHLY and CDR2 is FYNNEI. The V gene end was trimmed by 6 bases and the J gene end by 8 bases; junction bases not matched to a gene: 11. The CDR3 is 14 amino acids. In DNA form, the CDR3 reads TGTGCCAGCAGACAGACAGGGGTTGGCTTCGGCTACACCTTC. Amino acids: CASRQTGVGFGYTF.

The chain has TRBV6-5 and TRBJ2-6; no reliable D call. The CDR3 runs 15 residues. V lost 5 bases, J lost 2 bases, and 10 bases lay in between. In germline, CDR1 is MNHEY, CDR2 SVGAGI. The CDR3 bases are TGTGCCAGCAGTCACGCGACCCCTGGGGCCAACGTCCTGACTTTC. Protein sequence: CASSHATPGANVLTF.

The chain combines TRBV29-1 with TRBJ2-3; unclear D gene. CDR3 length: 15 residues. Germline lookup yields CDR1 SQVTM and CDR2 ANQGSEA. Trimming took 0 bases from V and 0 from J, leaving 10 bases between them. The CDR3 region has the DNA TGCAGCGTTGAAGAGGGCATTCCTAGCACAGATACGCAGTATTTT. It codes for CSVEEGIPSTDTQYF.

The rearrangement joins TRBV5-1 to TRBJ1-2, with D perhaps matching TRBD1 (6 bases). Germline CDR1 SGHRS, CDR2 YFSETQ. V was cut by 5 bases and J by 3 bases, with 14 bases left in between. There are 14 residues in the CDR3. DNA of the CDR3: TGCGCCAGCAGATCGGTTCCAGGGGACTATGGCTACACCTTC. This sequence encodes CASRSVPGDYGYTF.

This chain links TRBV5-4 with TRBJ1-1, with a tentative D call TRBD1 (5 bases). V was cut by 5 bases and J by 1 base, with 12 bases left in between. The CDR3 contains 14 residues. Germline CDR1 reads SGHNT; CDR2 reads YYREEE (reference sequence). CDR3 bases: TGTGCCAGCAGAACAAACACAGGGAACACTGAAGCTTTCTTT. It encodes CASRTNTGNTEAFF.

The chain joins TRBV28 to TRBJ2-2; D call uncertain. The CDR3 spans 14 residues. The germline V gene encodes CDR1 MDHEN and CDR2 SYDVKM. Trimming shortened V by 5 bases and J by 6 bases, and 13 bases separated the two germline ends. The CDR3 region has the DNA TGTGCCAGCAGTCGAAGGGTCGGACCCGGGGAGCTGTTTTTT. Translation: CASSRRVGPGELFF.

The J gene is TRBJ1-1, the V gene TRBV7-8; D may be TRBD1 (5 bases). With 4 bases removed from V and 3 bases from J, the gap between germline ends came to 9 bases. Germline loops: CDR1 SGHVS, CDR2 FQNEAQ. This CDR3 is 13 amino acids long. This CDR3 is CASSSGGDTEAFF. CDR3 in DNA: TGTGCCAGCAGCTCCGGGGGGGACACTGAAGCTTTCTTT.

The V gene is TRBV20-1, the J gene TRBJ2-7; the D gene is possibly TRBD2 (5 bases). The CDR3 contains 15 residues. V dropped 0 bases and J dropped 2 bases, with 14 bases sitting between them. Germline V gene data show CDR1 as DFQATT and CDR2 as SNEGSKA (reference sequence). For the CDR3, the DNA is TGCAGTGCTAGAGATATGGAGGAATCAACCTACGAGCAGTACTTC. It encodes CSARDMEESTYEQYF.

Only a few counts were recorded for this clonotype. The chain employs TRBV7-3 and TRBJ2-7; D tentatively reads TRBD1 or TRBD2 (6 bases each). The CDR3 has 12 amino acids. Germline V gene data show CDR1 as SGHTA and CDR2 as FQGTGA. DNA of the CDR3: TGTTGTCAAAGAATGGGGGGCGACGAGCAGTACTTC. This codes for CCQRMGGDEQYF.

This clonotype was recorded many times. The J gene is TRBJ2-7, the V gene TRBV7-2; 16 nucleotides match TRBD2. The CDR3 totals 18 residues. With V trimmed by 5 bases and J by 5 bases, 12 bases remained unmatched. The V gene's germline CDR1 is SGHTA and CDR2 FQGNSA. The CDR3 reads CASSRPRGTSGRGDEQYF. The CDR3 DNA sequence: TGTGCCAGCAGCCGGCCCCGCGGGACTAGCGGGAGGGGCGACGAGCAGTACTTC.

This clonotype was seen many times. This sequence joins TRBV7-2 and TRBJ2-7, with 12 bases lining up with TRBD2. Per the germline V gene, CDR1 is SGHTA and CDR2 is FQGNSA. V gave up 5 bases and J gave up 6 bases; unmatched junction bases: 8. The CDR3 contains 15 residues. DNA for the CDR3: TGTGCCAGCAGCCCCCAAGGACTAGCGGGGACCGAGCAGTACTTC. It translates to CASSPQGLAGTEQYF.

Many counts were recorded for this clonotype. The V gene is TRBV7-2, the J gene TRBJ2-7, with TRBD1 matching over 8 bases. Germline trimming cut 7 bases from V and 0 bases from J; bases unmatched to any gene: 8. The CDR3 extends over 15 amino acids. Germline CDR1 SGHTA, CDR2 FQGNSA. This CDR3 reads CASKTGQESSYEQYF. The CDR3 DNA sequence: TGTGCCAGCAAAACGGGACAGGAAAGCTCCTACGAGCAGTACTTC.

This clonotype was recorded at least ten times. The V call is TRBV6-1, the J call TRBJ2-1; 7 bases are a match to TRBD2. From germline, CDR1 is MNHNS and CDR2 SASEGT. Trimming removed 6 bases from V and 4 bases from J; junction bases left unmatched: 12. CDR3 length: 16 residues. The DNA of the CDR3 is TGTGCCAGCAGCCCCGGCTGGCGGGAGACTTACAATGAGCAGTTCTTC. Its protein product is CASSPGWRETYNEQFF.

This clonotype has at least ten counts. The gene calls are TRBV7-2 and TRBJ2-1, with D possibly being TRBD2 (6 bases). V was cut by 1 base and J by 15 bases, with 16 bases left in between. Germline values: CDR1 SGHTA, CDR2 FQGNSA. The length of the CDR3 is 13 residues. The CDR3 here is CASSLGREFGPFF. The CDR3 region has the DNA TGTGCCAGCAGCTTAGGGAGGGAGTTTGGTCCGTTCTTC. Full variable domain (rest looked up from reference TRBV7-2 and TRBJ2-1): GAGVSQSPSNKVTEKGKDVELRCDPISGHTALYWYRQSLGQGLEFLIYFQGNSAPDKSGLPSDRFSAERTGGSVSTLTIQRTQQEDSAVYLCASSLGREFGPFFGPGTRLTVL.

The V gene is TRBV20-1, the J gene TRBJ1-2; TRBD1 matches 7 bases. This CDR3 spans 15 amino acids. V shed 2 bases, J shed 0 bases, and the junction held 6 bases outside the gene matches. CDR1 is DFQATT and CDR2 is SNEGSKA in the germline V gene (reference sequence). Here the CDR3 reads CSARIRDSANYGYTF. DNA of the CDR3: TGCAGTGCTAGAATTAGGGACAGCGCTAACTATGGCTACACCTTC.

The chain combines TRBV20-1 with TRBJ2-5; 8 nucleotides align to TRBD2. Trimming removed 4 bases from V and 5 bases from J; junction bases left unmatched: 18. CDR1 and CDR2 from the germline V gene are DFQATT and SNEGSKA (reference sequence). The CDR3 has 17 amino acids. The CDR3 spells CSAIAQDGAPGGETQYF. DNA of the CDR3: TGCAGTGCTATCGCTCAGGACGGCGCCCCGGGAGGGGAGACCCAGTACTTC.

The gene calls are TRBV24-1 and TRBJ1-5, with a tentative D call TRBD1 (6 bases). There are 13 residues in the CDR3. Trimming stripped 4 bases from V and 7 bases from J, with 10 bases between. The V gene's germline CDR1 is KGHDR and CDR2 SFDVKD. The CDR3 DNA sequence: TGTGCCACCAGTGACAGGGGTGGACAGCCCCAGCATTTT. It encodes CATSDRGGQPQHF.

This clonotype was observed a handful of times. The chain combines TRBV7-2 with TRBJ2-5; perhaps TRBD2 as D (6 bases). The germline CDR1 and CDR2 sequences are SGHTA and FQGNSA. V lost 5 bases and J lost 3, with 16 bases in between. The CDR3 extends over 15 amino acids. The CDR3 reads CASSRPGGVKETQYF. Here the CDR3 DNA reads TGTGCCAGCAGCCGACCAGGAGGGGTAAAAGAGACCCAGTACTTC.

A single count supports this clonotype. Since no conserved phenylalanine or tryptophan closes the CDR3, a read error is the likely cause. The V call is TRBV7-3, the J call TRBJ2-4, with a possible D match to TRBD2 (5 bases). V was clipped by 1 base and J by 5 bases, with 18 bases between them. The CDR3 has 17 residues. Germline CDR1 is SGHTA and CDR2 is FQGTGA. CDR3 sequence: CASSLNSGGQQQNIQYS. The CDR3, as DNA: TGTGCCAGCAGCTTAAATTCCGGCGGGCAGCAGCAAAACATTCAGTACTCA.

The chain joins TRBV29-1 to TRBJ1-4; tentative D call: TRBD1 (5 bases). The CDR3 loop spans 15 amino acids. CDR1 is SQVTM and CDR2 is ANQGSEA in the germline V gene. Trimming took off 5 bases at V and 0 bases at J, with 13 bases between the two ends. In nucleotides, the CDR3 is TGCAGCGTTTATTTTGGGGGTGCAACTAATGAAAAACTGTTTTTT. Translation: CSVYFGGATNEKLFF.

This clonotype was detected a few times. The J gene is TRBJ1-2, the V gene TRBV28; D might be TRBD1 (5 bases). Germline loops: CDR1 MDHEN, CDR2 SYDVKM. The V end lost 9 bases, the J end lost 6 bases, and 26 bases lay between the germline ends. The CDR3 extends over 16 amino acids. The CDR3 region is CASLNTGTGGWNGYTF. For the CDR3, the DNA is TGTGCCAGTCTCAACACCGGGACCGGCGGTTGGAATGGCTACACCTTC.